The rows below give T cell receptor beta chains drawn from one sample of a study of blood T cell repertoires in COVID-19. The data were produced by immunoSEQ multiplex PCR, yet TCRdb's version contains in-frame clones alone and is incomplete. The sample shows about 190,000 clones, about 81% of them seen only once. Source material: PBMCs or T cells enriched from blood (not recorded which). The receptors here all came from a woman aged 25 to 45 who had recovered from COVID-19. The CDR3 runs from the conserved cysteine through the conserved F or W. A D gene is named only where the DNA matches it firmly. Clone size appears in some rows only: once, few, many, or a class for an expanded clone.

CDR3 protein,CDR3 DNA,clone size,J gene,D gene,V gene
CASSGDRGPSSGNTIYF,TGTGCCAGCAGCGGGGACAGGGGGCCATCCTCTGGAAACACCATATATTTT,NA,TRBJ1-3,TRBD1,TRBV2
CASKAGGPTDTQYF,TGTGCCAGTAAGGCGGGAGGCCCCACAGATACGCAGTATTTT,NA,TRBJ2-3,TRBD2,TRBV19
CASSLGPNQPQHF,TGTGCCAGCAGCTTGGGGCCTAATCAGCCCCAGCATTTT,NA,TRBJ1-5,NA,TRBV7-6
CASSYGEGAEAFF,TGTGCCAGCAGCTATGGGGAGGGGGCTGAAGCTTTCTTT,NA,TRBJ1-1,NA,TRBV7-3
CASSLGASGSTDTQYF,TGCGCCAGCAGCTTGGGTGCTAGCGGGAGCACAGATACGCAGTATTTT,NA,TRBJ2-3,TRBD2,TRBV5-1
CAWARDSDNQPQHF,TGTGCCTGGGCCCGGGACAGCGATAATCAGCCCCAGCATTTT,NA,TRBJ1-5,TRBD1,TRBV30
CASSSGGAWETQYF,TGTGCCAGTAGTTCCGGGGGGGCCTGGGAGACCCAGTACTTC,few,TRBJ2-5,TRBD2,TRBV19
CASSLLGEAGRNEQFF,TGTGCCAGCAGTTTATTGGGGGAGGCGGGGCGGAATGAGCAGTTCTTC,NA,TRBJ2-1,NA,TRBV27
CATRGLAGNIQYF,TGTGCCACCAGGGGTCTAGCTGGAAACATTCAGTACTTC,NA,TRBJ2-4,NA,TRBV28
CASSSGTGGNTEAFF,TGTGCCAGCAGTTCCGGGACAGGAGGGAACACTGAAGCTTTCTTT,NA,TRBJ1-1,TRBD1,TRBV27
CASSIPGQGISGNTIYF,TGTGCCAGTAGTATCCCCGGACAGGGGATCTCTGGAAACACCATATATTTT,NA,TRBJ1-3,TRBD1,TRBV19
CAWSVCGYLPGQGFHGYTF,TGTGCCTGGAGTGTGTGCGGTTACCTACCGGGACAGGGTTTCCATGGCTACACCTTC,NA,TRBJ1-2,TRBD1,TRBV30
CASSLDGPSTDTQYF,TGTGCCAGCAGCTTAGACGGTCCTAGCACAGATACGCAGTATTTT,NA,TRBJ2-3,NA,TRBV7-9
CASSPLTGRDTEAFF,TGTGCCAGCTCACCACTTACAGGGAGGGACACTGAAGCTTTCTTT,few,TRBJ1-1,NA,TRBV18
CASSFGGANEKLFF,TGTGCCAGCAGCTTCGGGGGGGCCAATGAAAAACTGTTTTTT,NA,TRBJ1-4,NA,TRBV7-2
CASQGSGNQPQHF,TGTGCCAGCCAGGGAAGTGGAAATCAGCCCCAGCATTTT,NA,TRBJ1-5,NA,TRBV7-8
CASSLVQGAYEQYF,TGCGCCAGCAGCTTGGTTCAAGGGGCCTACGAGCAGTACTTC,NA,TRBJ2-7,NA,TRBV5-1
CASSSRDTSNQPQHF,TGTGCCAGCAGTTCCCGGGACACTAGCAATCAGCCCCAGCATTTT,NA,TRBJ1-5,NA,TRBV6-5
CASSRGVGLAAYEQYF,TGTGCCAGCAGCCGCGGAGTAGGACTAGCGGCCTACGAGCAGTACTTC,NA,TRBJ2-7,TRBD2,TRBV3-1/TRBV3-2
CASSISASGNVYEQYF,TGTGCCAGTAGTATCTCGGCTAGCGGAAATGTGTACGAGCAGTACTTC,NA,TRBJ2-7,TRBD2,TRBV19
CASSQLRLGGADTQYF,TGTGCCAGCAGCCAACTTAGACTAGGAGGGGCAGATACGCAGTATTTT,many,TRBJ2-3,NA,TRBV3-1/TRBV3-2
CASSEAETGGSTEAFF,TGTGCCAGCAGTGAAGCAGAAACAGGGGGCAGTACTGAAGCTTTCTTT,NA,TRBJ1-1,TRBD1,TRBV6-1
CASTGGSPYEQYF,TGTGCCAGCACTGGCGGGAGCCCCTACGAGCAGTACTTC,NA,TRBJ2-7,TRBD2,TRBV7-9
CASNNRGPNYGYTF,TGTGCCAGCAATAACAGGGGCCCTAACTATGGCTACACCTTC,NA,TRBJ1-2,TRBD1,TRBV27
CASSIRQSGGNTIYF,TGTGCCAGTAGTATTCGACAGTCCGGAGGAAACACCATATATTTT,NA,TRBJ1-3,NA,TRBV19
CASSSSGQGPLRRGGGTDTQYF,TGCGCCAGCAGCTCGTCGGGACAGGGGCCCCTTAGGCGGGGGGGAGGCACAGATACGCAGTATTTT,NA,TRBJ2-3,NA,TRBV5-1
CASSLLGGANQPQHF,TGTGCCAGCAGTTTATTAGGGGGCGCGAATCAGCCCCAGCATTTT,NA,TRBJ1-5,TRBD1,TRBV28
CASSPEHRGWANVLTF,TGTGCCAGCAGCCCCGAACACCGAGGCTGGGCCAACGTCCTGACTTTC,NA,TRBJ2-6,NA,TRBV3-1/TRBV3-2
CASRIGNTIYF,TGTGCCAGTCGTATCGGTAACACCATATATTTT,few,TRBJ1-3,NA,TRBV28